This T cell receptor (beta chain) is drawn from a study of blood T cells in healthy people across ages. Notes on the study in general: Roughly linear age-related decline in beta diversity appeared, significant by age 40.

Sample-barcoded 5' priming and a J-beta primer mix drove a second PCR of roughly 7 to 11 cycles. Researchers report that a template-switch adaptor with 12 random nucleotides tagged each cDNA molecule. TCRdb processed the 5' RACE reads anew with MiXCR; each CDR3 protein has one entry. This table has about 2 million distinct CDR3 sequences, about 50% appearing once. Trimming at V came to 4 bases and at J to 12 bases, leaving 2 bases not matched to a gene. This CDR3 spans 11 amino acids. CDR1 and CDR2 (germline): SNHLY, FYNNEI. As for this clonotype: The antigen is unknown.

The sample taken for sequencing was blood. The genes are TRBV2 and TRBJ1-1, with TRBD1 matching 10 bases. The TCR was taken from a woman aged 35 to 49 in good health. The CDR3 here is CASSGDRGSFF. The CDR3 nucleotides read TGTGCCAGCAGTGGGGACAGGGGTTCTTTCTTT.